The 25 T cell receptor beta chains reported below all come from one sample, sequenced in a study of T cells in Graves' hyperthyroidism and ophthalmopathy (dated by TCRdb to the late 2010s). The receptor library was made with multiplex PCR. TCRdb shows the sequencer as Illumina HiSeq 2000. Amplification of TCR beta CDR3 regions was carried out from RNA transcripts. The TCR CDR3 was subjected to a first round of RT-PCR using the HTBI primer set and the Qiagen OneStep RT-PCR kit. The raw public data were reprocessed by TCRdb itself: fastp quality trimming at Q25, MiXCR clonotype calling, in-frame beta chains only. One record per CDR3 amino acid sequence lists the most common genes and DNA. The table for this sample lists approximately 560,000 distinct CDR3 sequences; 15% to 19% of them were counted only once. The ten biggest clones cover around 6.6% of the sample. What was sequenced was blood. Receptors were obtained from a woman in her twenties or thirties with Graves' hyperthyroidism.

The rearrangement joins TRBV20-1 to TRBJ2-1; 11 bases are a match to TRBD2. CDR3 length: 14 residues. Germline V CDR1 and CDR2: DFQATT, SNEGSKA (reference sequence). V lost 5 bases, J lost 5 bases, and 5 bases stayed unmatched. The CDR3: CSARLAGYHNEQFF. The CDR3 DNA is TGCAGTGCTCGACTAGCGGGATACCACAATGAGCAGTTCTTC.

This clonotype was found a few times. The rearrangement links TRBV4-1 to TRBJ2-1, with 8 nucleotides matching TRBD2. The CDR3 is 16 residues long. Germline loops: CDR1 MGHRA, CDR2 YSYEKL. The junction had 6 bases not matched to a gene; V was cut back by 3 bases and J by 2 bases. The CDR3 protein is CASSHDEREPYNEQFF. DNA for the CDR3: TGCGCCAGCAGCCACGACGAGCGGGAGCCCTACAATGAGCAGTTCTTC.

In the case of this clonotype: A much larger clone lies one base from this, so it may be a read error. CDR3 loop: CASSLAGGRRARTEAFF. The CDR3 DNA reads TGCGCCAGCAGCTTGGCGGGGGGGCGCCGGGCCAGGACTGAAGCTTTCTTT. This chain uses TRBV5-1 with TRBJ1-1; a possible D gene is TRBD1 (6 bases). CDR1 and CDR2 from the germline V gene are SGHRS and YFSETQ. V lost 0 bases to trimming and J lost 5 bases, with 20 bases between them. This CDR3 has 17 residues.

CDR3 sequence: CASSHGLAGGRYEQYF. Written as DNA, the CDR3 is TGTGCCAGCAGCCACGGACTAGCGGGAGGGCGATACGAGCAGTACTTC. J is TRBJ2-7 and V is TRBV12-3 or TRBV12-4; 15 bases are shared with TRBD2. J lost 4 bases, V lost 6 bases, and 7 bases had no gene match. The CDR3 is 16 residues long.

This clonotype was observed many times. The chain couples TRBV3-1 to TRBJ2-2; D not resolved. The CDR3 runs 12 residues. Trimming shortened V by 7 bases and J by 2 bases, and 5 bases separated the two germline ends. Germline CDR1 reads LGHDT; CDR2 reads YNNKEL (reference sequence). The CDR3 coding sequence is TGTGCCAGCACTTATAACACCGGGGAGCTGTTTTTT. Its translation is CASTYNTGELFF.

The CDR3 sequence is CSARADRNNEQFF. The DNA of the CDR3 is TGCAGTGCTAGAGCGGACCGGAACAATGAGCAGTTCTTC. The chain couples TRBV20-1 to TRBJ2-1; the D is unclear. The V end lost 1 base, the J end lost 5 bases, and 9 bases lay between the germline ends. The CDR3 runs to 13 residues. The V gene's germline CDR1 is DFQATT and CDR2 SNEGSKA (reference sequence).

This clonotype appeared many times. This chain uses TRBV18 with TRBJ2-1; TRBD1 matches 8 bases. V lost 2 bases to trimming and J lost 4 bases; unmatched junction nucleotides: 7. The length of the CDR3 is 16 residues. CDR1 is KGHSH and CDR2 is LQKENI in the germline V gene. CDR3 residues: CASSPGTGDIYNEQFF. CDR3 coding DNA: TGTGCCAGCTCACCAGGGACAGGTGATATATACAATGAGCAGTTCTTC. Variable domain in full (rest from reference TRBV18 and TRBJ2-1): NAGVMQNPRHLVRRRGQEARLRCSPMKGHSHVYWYRQLPEEGLKFMVYLQKENIIDESGMPKERFSAEFPKEGPSILRIQQVVRGDSAAYFCASSPGTGDIYNEQFFGPGTRLTVL.

This clonotype was counted many times. CDR3 loop: CASSSTGAEAFF. In nucleotides, the CDR3 is TGTGCCAGCAGTTCGACTGGCGCTGAAGCTTTCTTT. V usage is TRBV28 and J usage is TRBJ1-1; D gene unclear. Between the trimmed V and J ends, which lost 4 bases and 6 bases, there was a span of 9 bases. CDR1 is MDHEN, CDR2 SYDVKM, per germline. The CDR3 loop spans 12 amino acids.

This clonotype was picked up many times. The gene calls are TRBV6-1 and TRBJ2-3; D is ambiguous. Germline V gene sequence: CDR1 MNHNS, CDR2 SASEGT. V was cut by 3 bases and J by 1 base, with 8 bases left in between. The CDR3 runs to 14 residues. The CDR3 DNA reads TGTGCCAGCAGTGAGAGGTGGGGCACAGATACGCAGTATTTT. Its translation is CASSERWGTDTQYF.

As concerns this clonotype: This sequence may be a read error, since a much larger clone differs from it by one base. V gene TRBV7-2 combines with J gene TRBJ2-1; 12 bases fit TRBD2. The V segment lost 5 bases and the J segment 8 bases; nucleotides outside the gene matches: 7. CDR3 length: 15 residues. The germline CDR1 and CDR2 sequences are SGHTA and FQGNSA. The CDR3 loop reads CASSMGLAGGDEQFF. CDR3 coding DNA: TGTGCCAGCAGCATGGGACTAGCGGGCGGCGATGAGCAGTTCTTC.

V is TRBV5-1 and J is TRBJ2-1, with D possibly being TRBD2 (5 bases). The CDR3 covers 16 residues. Trimming cost V 0 bases and J 0 bases, with 10 bases left between them. From germline, CDR1 is SGHRS and CDR2 YFSETQ. The CDR3 nucleotides read TGCGCCAGCAGCTTGGATCTAGCAAACTCCTACAATGAGCAGTTCTTC. Protein product: CASSLDLANSYNEQFF.

This clonotype came up a few times. The rearrangement uses TRBV19 and TRBJ1-5; D is possibly TRBD1 (5 bases). Trimming took 7 bases from V and 2 from J, leaving 18 bases between them. Germline V gene sequence: CDR1 LNHDA, CDR2 SQIVND (reference sequence). The CDR3 covers 16 residues. The CDR3 here is CASNAQGDLGNQPQHF. The CDR3 DNA sequence: TGTGCCAGTAACGCTCAGGGAGACCTTGGCAATCAGCCCCAGCATTTT.

This clonotype was observed at least ten times. V is TRBV2 and J is TRBJ2-7; D assignment may be TRBD1 or TRBD2 (7 bases each). Germline V gene lookup returns CDR1 SNHLY and CDR2 FYNNEI. The V end was cut by 4 bases, the J end by 7 bases, with 26 bases between. CDR3 length equals 17 residues. For the CDR3, the DNA is TGTGCCAGCAGTGGGAACGGGCCCTGGGAGGGGGCCGGGGAGCAGTACTTC. Translated, it gives CASSGNGPWEGAGEQYF.

The V gene is TRBV15, the J gene TRBJ2-1; TRBD1 matches at 9 bases. Germline-derived CDR1 and CDR2 are LNHNV and YYDKDF (reference sequence). The V and J ends lost 3 bases and 7 bases, in that order; junction bases with no gene match: 16. The CDR3 has 18 amino acids. CDR3 loop: CATSRDQTGQGIGNEQFF. DNA for the CDR3: TGTGCCACCAGCAGGGACCAGACGGGACAGGGTATTGGTAATGAGCAGTTCTTC.

The J gene is TRBJ1-1, the V gene TRBV6-6; D is possibly TRBD1 (5 bases). Trimming took off 0 bases at V and 0 bases at J, with 14 bases between the two ends. Germline assignment: CDR1 MNHNY and CDR2 SVGAGI (reference sequence). The CDR3 is made up of 17 amino acids. The CDR3 is CASSYSPDSMLNTEAFF. CDR3 nucleotide sequence: TGTGCCAGCAGTTACTCTCCCGACAGCATGTTGAACACTGAAGCTTTCTTT.

The chain recombines TRBV15 with TRBJ1-5; TRBD1 matches at 8 bases. Germline lookup yields CDR1 LNHNV and CDR2 YYDKDF (reference sequence). The junction had 12 bases not matched to a gene; V was cut back by 8 bases and J by 0 bases. This CDR3 comprises 17 residues. CDR3 loop: CATASGTGGNSNQPQHF. The CDR3 nucleotides read TGTGCCACCGCAAGCGGGACAGGAGGAAATAGCAATCAGCCCCAGCATTTT.

This chain links TRBV6-1 with TRBJ1-6; D ambiguous. Trimming stripped 2 bases from V and 4 bases from J, with 12 bases between. In germline, CDR1 is MNHNS, CDR2 SASEGT. The CDR3 has 16 residues. In DNA form, the CDR3 reads TGTGCCAGCAGTGAAAAGGCCGGGGTATATAATTCACCCCTCCACTTT. Its protein product is CASSEKAGVYNSPLHF.

V gene TRBV7-9 combines with J gene TRBJ1-1; TRBD1 aligns across 10 bases. This CDR3 spans 17 amino acids. The germline V gene encodes CDR1 SEHNR and CDR2 FQNEAQ (reference sequence). J lost 3 bases, V lost 1 base, and 8 bases had no gene match. The CDR3 nucleotides read TGTGCCAGCAGCTTAGGCGGGACAGGGGCCCGCGACACTGAAGCTTTCTTT. It yields the protein CASSLGGTGARDTEAFF.

The chain carries TRBV15 and TRBJ2-7; no definite D call. Trimming removed 6 bases at V and 5 bases at J, with 17 bases between. Germline CDR1 reads LNHNV; CDR2 reads YYDKDF (reference sequence). This CDR3 contains 14 residues. This CDR3 is CATSPDRSWDEQYF. As DNA, the CDR3 is TGTGCCACCAGTCCGGACCGCAGCTGGGACGAGCAGTACTTC.

This clonotype was detected many times. The chain combines TRBV18 with TRBJ1-2; no reliable D call. V dropped 3 bases and J dropped 8 bases, with 13 bases sitting between them. Germline V CDR1 and CDR2: KGHSH, LQKENI. The CDR3 is 13 amino acids. In DNA, the CDR3 is TGTGCCAGCTCACCCCTGAGTCATGGGGGCTACACCTTC. Translated: CASSPLSHGGYTF.

This clonotype occurred a few times. The chain couples TRBV7-9 to TRBJ1-4; D unclear. CDR1 SEHNR and CDR2 FQNEAQ come from the germline V gene (reference sequence). The CDR3 totals 14 residues. Trimming cost V 8 bases and J 8 bases, with 18 bases left between them. In DNA, the CDR3 is TGTGCCAGCGGAAGGGAAGGGTTTCAGGAAAAACTGTTTTTT. Residues: CASGREGFQEKLFF.

The genes are TRBV20-1 and TRBJ2-5; D is possibly TRBD2 (5 bases). In germline, CDR1 is DFQATT, CDR2 SNEGSKA (reference sequence). Trimming took 1 base from V and 0 from J, leaving 12 bases between them. This CDR3 spans 15 amino acids. CDR3 DNA: TGCAGTGCTAGAGGCGGGTCAGCAAACCAAGAGACCCAGTACTTC. Encoded protein: CSARGGSANQETQYF.

Ten or more counts support this clonotype. The chain is built from TRBV6-1 and TRBJ2-7; weak D call: TRBD2 (6 bases). The CDR3 sequence is 13 residues long. V was cut by 7 bases and J by 5 bases, with 15 bases left in between. Germline V lookup: CDR1 MNHNS, CDR2 SASEGT. CDR3 amino acids: CASTPGWEDEQYF. CDR3 DNA sequence: TGTGCCAGCACCCCGGGCTGGGAGGACGAGCAGTACTTC.

This clonotype came up a few times. The chain is built from TRBV27 and TRBJ1-5; a weak D match, TRBD1 (5 bases). Germline-derived CDR1 and CDR2 are MNHEY and SMNVEV (reference sequence). The CDR3 runs 18 residues. V was pared by 5 bases and J by 5 bases, with 25 bases between. The chain's CDR3 is CASSPRAGGELSHQPQHF. As DNA, the CDR3 is TGTGCCAGCAGTCCAAGGGCGGGGGGTGAATTGTCCCATCAGCCCCAGCATTTT.

This clonotype came up a few times. The CDR3 bases are TGTGCCAGTTCCCGGAACGGCGGGAGCTTGAACACCGGGGAGCTGTTTTTT. It translates to CASSRNGGSLNTGELFF. This rearrangement joins TRBV19 to TRBJ2-2, with 7 bases aligning to TRBD2. Germline CDR1 and CDR2: LNHDA and SQIVND (reference sequence). This CDR3 region has 17 residues. After removal of 8 bases from V and 1 base from J, the junction contained 13 bases not matched to a gene.